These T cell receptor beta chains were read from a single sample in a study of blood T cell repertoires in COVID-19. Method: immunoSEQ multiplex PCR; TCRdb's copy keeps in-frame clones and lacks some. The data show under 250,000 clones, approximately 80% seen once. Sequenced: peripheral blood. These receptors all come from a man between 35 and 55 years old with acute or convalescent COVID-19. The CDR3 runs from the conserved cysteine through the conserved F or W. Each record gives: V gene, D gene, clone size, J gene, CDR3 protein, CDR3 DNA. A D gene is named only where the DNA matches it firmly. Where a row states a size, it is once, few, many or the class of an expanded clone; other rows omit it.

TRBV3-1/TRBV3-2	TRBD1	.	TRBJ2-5	CASSQDPGTGVGEETQYF	TGTGCCAGCAGCCAAGATCCTGGGACAGGGGTCGGTGAAGAGACCCAGTACTTC
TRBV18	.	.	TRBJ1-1	CASSPPSRGNTEAFF	TGTGCCAGCTCACCACCGTCCAGGGGTAACACTGAAGCTTTCTTT
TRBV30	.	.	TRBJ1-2	CAWSYVMAGVGYGYTF	TGTGCCTGGAGTTATGTGATGGCGGGGGTTGGCTATGGCTACACCTTC
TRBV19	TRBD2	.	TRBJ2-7	CASSIRTSGSYEQYF	TGTGCCAGTAGTATACGGACTAGCGGGAGTTACGAGCAGTACTTC
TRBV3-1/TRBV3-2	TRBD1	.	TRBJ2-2	CASSLGQGSTGELFF	TGTGCCAGCAGCCTGGGACAGGGAAGTACCGGGGAGCTGTTTTTT
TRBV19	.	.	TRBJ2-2	CASCPNPAGELFF	TGTGCCAGTTGTCCTAACCCGGCCGGGGAGCTGTTTTTT
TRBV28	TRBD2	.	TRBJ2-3	CASSPGGAGALDTQYF	TGTGCCAGCAGTCCCGGGGGAGCGGGAGCTTTAGATACGCAGTATTTT
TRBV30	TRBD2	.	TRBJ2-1	CAWTRGGSYEQFF	TGTGCCTGGACGCGGGGAGGGTCCTATGAGCAGTTCTTC
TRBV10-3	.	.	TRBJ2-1	CAISESYVKSAGGDRNEQFF	TGTGCCATCAGTGAGTCTTACGTAAAGAGTGCGGGTGGTGACCGCAATGAGCAGTTCTTC
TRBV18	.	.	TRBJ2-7	CASSPGLSYEQYF	TGTGCCAGCTCACCGGGACTTTCCTACGAGCAGTACTTC
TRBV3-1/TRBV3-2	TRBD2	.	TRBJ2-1	CASSKSLAGGLNEQFF	TGTGCCAGCAGCAAATCCCTTGCGGGAGGCCTCAATGAGCAGTTCTTC
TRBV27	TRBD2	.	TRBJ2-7	CACQEKGLAFPGGEQYF	TGTGCTTGCCAAGAAAAGGGACTAGCGTTCCCCGGGGGTGAGCAGTACTTC
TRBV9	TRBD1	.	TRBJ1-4	CASSRTGGIGEKLFF	TGTGCCAGCAGTCGAACAGGGGGCATTGGGGAAAAACTGTTTTTT
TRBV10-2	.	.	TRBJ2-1	CASSPRRGYNEQFF	TGCGCCAGCAGTCCCCGGCGGGGCTACAATGAGCAGTTCTTC
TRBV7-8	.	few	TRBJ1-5	CASSAGDSSNQPQHF	TGTGCCAGCAGCGCGGGGGACTCTTCAAATCAGCCCCAGCATTTT
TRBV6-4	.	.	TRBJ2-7	CASSAESTSYEQYF	TGTGCCAGCAGTGCCGAGTCTACGTCCTACGAGCAGTACTTC
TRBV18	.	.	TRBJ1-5	CASSSQGMDQPQHF	TGTGCCAGCTCCTCCCAGGGTATGGATCAGCCCCAGCATTTT
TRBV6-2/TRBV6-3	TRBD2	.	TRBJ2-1	CASSRQLAGGLNEQFF	TGTGCCAGCAGTCGTCAACTAGCGGGAGGGTTAAATGAGCAGTTCTTC
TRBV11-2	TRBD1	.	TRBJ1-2	CASSSGQGTNYGYTF	TGTGCCAGCAGCTCCGGACAGGGGACTAACTATGGCTACACCTTC
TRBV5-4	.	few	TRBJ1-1	CASSLQGGTEAFF	TGTGCCAGCAGCTTACAGGGTGGCACTGAAGCTTTCTTT
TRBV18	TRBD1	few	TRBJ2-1	CASSPPRTGGYEQFF	TGTGCCAGCTCACCACCCCGGACAGGGGGTTATGAGCAGTTCTTC
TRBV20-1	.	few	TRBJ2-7	CSAPKQYEQYF	TGCAGTGCCCCCAAACAGTACGAGCAGTACTTC
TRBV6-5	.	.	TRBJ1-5	CASSKEQGGRQPQHF	TGTGCCAGCAGTAAGGAGCAGGGCGGGAGGCAGCCCCAGCATTTT
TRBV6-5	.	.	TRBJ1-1	CASRKRGTEAFF	TGTGCCAGCAGGAAACGGGGCACTGAAGCTTTCTTT
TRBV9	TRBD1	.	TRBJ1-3	CASSETGSGNTIYF	TGTGCCAGCAGCGAGACAGGGTCGGGAAACACCATATATTTT
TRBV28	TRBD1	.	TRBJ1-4	CASSLIRQGVAGKLFF	TGTGCCAGCAGCCTTATTAGACAGGGAGTTGCGGGAAAACTGTTTTTT
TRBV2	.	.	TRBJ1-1	CASREGGNIPEAFF	TGTGCCAGCAGAGAGGGAGGGAATATACCTGAAGCTTTCTTT
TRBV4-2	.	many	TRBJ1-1	CASSQGIGGVVNTEAFF	TGTGCCAGCAGCCAGGGGATAGGCGGGGTCGTGAACACTGAAGCTTTCTTT
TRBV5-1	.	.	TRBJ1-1	CASSSQASGTEAFF	TGCGCCAGCAGCTCTCAAGCTTCGGGCACTGAAGCTTTCTTT
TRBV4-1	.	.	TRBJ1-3	CASSQGRGESGNTIYF	TGCGCCAGCAGCCAAGGGCGGGGGGAATCTGGAAACACCATATATTTT
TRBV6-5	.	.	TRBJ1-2	CASSPGSWGYTF	TGTGCCAGCAGTCCAGGGTCCTGGGGCTACACCTTC
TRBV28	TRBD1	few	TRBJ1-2	CASHRGYGYTF	TGTGCCAGCCACAGGGGGTATGGCTACACCTTC
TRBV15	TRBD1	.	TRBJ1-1	CATSRGTGGATEAFF	TGTGCCACCAGCAGAGGGACAGGGGGCGCGACTGAAGCTTTCTTT
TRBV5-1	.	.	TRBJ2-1	CASSFRGSSYNEQFF	TGCGCCAGCAGCTTCAGAGGGAGCTCCTACAATGAGCAGTTCTTC
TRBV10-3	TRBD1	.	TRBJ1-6	CATSERGQEDSPLHF	TGTGCCACTTCGGAAAGAGGACAGGAGGATTCACCCCTCCACTTT
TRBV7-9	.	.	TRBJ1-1	CASSPSRDTEAFF	TGTGCCAGCAGCCCTTCCAGGGACACTGAAGCTTTCTTT
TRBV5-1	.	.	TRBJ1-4	CASSLSGNTNEKLFF	TGCGCCAGCAGCTTGTCGGGGAACACAAATGAAAAACTGTTTTTT
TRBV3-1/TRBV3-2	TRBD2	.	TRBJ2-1	CASSQAGGGYNEQFF	TGTGCCAGCAGCCAAGCGGGAGGCGGCTACAATGAGCAGTTCTTC
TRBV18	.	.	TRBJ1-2	CASSPPDSLNYGYTF	TGTGCCAGCTCACCCCCCGACAGCCTTAACTATGGCTACACCTTC
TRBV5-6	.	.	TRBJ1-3	CASSLQDIYGNTIYF	TGTGCCAGCAGCTTGCAGGACATTTATGGAAACACCATATATTTT
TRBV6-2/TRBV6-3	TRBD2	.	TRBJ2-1	CASSYTSGRGPEQFF	TGTGCCAGCAGTTACACTAGCGGGAGGGGTCCTGAGCAGTTCTTC
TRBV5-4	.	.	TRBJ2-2	CASSLNRNTGELFF	TGTGCCAGCAGCTTGAACAGGAACACCGGGGAGCTGTTTTTT
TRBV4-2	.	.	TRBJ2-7	CASSPSTRGTYEQYF	TGTGCCAGCAGCCCGTCTACCAGGGGAACCTACGAGCAGTACTTC
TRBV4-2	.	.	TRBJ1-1	CASSVGANTEAFF	TGTGCCAGCAGTGTGGGGGCAAACACTGAAGCTTTCTTT
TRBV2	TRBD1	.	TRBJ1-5	CASGTDSNQPQHF	TGTGCCAGCGGGACAGATAGCAATCAGCCCCAGCATTTT
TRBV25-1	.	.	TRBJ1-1	CASRAGIYPMNTEAFF	TGTGCCAGCAGAGCAGGGATTTATCCCATGAACACTGAAGCTTTCTTT
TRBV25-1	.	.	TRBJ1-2	CASSEDTGHFYGYTF	TGTGCCAGCAGTGAGGACACAGGACATTTCTATGGCTACACCTTC
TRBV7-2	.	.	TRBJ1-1	CASSLRGNRANTEAFF	TGTGCCAGCAGCTTAAGGGGGAATCGGGCGAACACTGAAGCTTTCTTT
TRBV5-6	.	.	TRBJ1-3	CASSFPADSGNTIYF	TGTGCCAGCAGCTTCCCAGCGGACTCTGGAAACACCATATATTTT
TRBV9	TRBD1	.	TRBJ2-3	CASSTGTASTDTQYF	TGTGCCAGCAGCACCGGGACAGCTAGCACAGATACGCAGTATTTT
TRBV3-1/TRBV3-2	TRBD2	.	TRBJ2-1	CASSQDLSGRREQFF	TGTGCCAGCAGCCAAGACCTTAGCGGGAGGCGCGAGCAGTTCTTC
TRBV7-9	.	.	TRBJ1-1	CASSLQLNTEAFF	TGTGCCAGCAGCCTTCAGTTGAACACTGAAGCTTTCTTT
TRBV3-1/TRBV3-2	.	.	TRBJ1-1	CASIRGPNTEAFF	TGTGCCAGCATCAGGGGCCCAAACACTGAAGCTTTCTTT